A selection of T cell receptor beta chains follows, all from one sample in a study of blood T cell repertoires in COVID-19. Method: immunoSEQ multiplex PCR; TCRdb's copy keeps in-frame clones and lacks some. The table includes roughly 180,000 clones, 60% to 85% detected once. Sequenced: peripheral blood. Source of these receptors: a woman in her fifties or sixties with active or convalescent COVID-19. The conserved cysteine and the conserved F or W are not part of the CDR3 here.

v_gene,j_gene,CDR3aa
TRBV7-2,TRBJ2-7,ASSPGLAGGFYEQY
TRBV28,TRBJ2-7,ASRSTSGRAYPYEQY
TRBV7-5,TRBJ1-3,VRRQLDRATGNTIY
TRBV6-4,TRBJ2-3,ASSPDAGETQY
TRBV5-8,TRBJ1-3,ASSFYGQSDSGNTIY
TRBV19,TRBJ2-2,ASSYGQSYTGELF
TRBV3-1/TRBV3-2,TRBJ1-2,ASSYSPGSYGYT
TRBV4-3,TRBJ2-7,ASSQAVPFYEQY
TRBV11-1,TRBJ1-1,ASSLWTGRLNTEAF
TRBV6-4,TRBJ1-1,ASREFPENTEAF
TRBV28,TRBJ1-2,ASSSTPRGYGYT
TRBV7-2,TRBJ1-2,ASSGLNRGGGYT
TRBV2,TRBJ1-2,AGQGVTVEGYT
TRBV5-8,TRBJ1-5,ASSPRGIGNQPQH
TRBV4-2,TRBJ2-7,ASSQAPGQAALEQY
TRBV7-2,TRBJ2-7,ASSSPEPSYEQY
TRBV7-9,TRBJ2-5,ASSLRSGPGETQY
TRBV6-2/TRBV6-3,TRBJ1-3,ASRYSDTRGGNTIY
TRBV19,TRBJ1-4,ASRPQGARNEKLF
TRBV28,TRBJ2-2,ASSTTRVSTGELF
TRBV30,TRBJ2-7,ARSGGVTYEQY
TRBV5-5,TRBJ2-7,ASSYRTGESYEQY
TRBV18,TRBJ2-2,ASSPPGLAGEGTGELF
TRBV19,TRBJ2-7,ASSPGQGAYYEQY
TRBV19,TRBJ2-4,ASSIKQGASDIQY
TRBV4-3,TRBJ1-5,ASSQDRAGGYSNQPQH
TRBV18,TRBJ2-1,ASSPRDRAYNEQF
TRBV29-1,TRBJ2-5,SVGWGSPGETQY
TRBV4-1,TRBJ1-5,ASSQDPQGSNQPQH
TRBV5-5,TRBJ2-7,ASSLGLAGSYEQY
TRBV11-2,TRBJ2-5,ASSEKETQY
TRBV6-5,TRBJ2-7,ASRYGAGGSSYEQY
TRBV11-2,TRBJ2-7,ASSGNSGGAAEQY
TRBV14,TRBJ1-2,ASSKRRANYGYT
TRBV5-1,TRBJ1-6,ASSSQGINSPLH
TRBV19,TRBJ2-5,ASSRGQGGETQY
TRBV18,TRBJ1-1,ASSPPRDRVGDTEAF
TRBV6-1,TRBJ1-1,ASSPLFEAF
TRBV5-4,TRBJ2-1,ASSGQRTEQF
TRBV7-3,TRBJ2-1,ASSPRGASGSYNEQF
TRBV2,TRBJ1-1,ASSGGDGTEAF
TRBV28,TRBJ1-5,ASSLPAGGQPRH
TRBV30,TRBJ2-1,AYLLYGRGNEQF
TRBV4-3,TRBJ2-3,ASSQGLHTDTQY
TRBV2,TRBJ1-6,ASSDQGARGSPLH
TRBV9,TRBJ1-1,ASSNQGGTEAF
TRBV4-2,TRBJ2-7,ASSQVRQTYEQY
TRBV11-2,TRBJ1-6,ASSLRDSYNSPLH
TRBV2,TRBJ1-1,ASSGQLNTEAF